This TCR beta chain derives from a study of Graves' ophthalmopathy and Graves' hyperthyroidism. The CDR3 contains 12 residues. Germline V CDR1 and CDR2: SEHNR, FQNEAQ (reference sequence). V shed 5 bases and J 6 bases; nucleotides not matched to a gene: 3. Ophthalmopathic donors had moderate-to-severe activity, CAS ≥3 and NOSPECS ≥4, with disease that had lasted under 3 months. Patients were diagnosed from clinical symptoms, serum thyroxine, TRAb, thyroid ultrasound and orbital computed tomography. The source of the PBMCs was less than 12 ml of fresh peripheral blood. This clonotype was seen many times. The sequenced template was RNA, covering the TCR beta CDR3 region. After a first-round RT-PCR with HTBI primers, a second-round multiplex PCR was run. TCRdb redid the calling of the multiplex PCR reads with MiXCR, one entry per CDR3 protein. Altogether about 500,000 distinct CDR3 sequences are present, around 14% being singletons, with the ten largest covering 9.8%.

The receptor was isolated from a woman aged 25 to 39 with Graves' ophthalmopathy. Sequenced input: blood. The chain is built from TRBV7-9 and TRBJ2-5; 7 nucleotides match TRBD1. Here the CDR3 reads CASSTGDQTQYF. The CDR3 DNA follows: TGTGCCAGCAGCACAGGGGACCAGACCCAGTACTTC.